This is a list of T cell receptor beta chains from one sample in a study of T cells in Graves' hyperthyroidism and ophthalmopathy. TCRdb reprocessed the multiplex PCR reads with MiXCR, giving one entry per CDR3 protein. The sample has under 250,000 distinct CDR3 sequences, more than 15% seen once. Sequencing input: blood. Receptors originate from a man in his fifties or sixties with Graves' hyperthyroidism. CDR3s include the opening cysteine and the closing phenylalanine or tryptophan. Fields, in order: J gene, clone size, V gene, D gene, CDR3 DNA, CDR3 protein. A D gene is named only where the DNA matches it firmly. Rows give clone size only sometimes, using once, few, many, or a class for an expanded clone.

TRBJ1-2,many,TRBV12-3/TRBV12-4,.,TGTGCCAGCAGTTCGGGAGGTTCCAACTATGGCTACACCTTC,CASSSGGSNYGYTF
TRBJ1-2,many,TRBV12-3/TRBV12-4,.,TGTGCCAGCAGACTTTCCAGGGGAGGCTACACCTTC,CASRLSRGGYTF
TRBJ2-3,.,TRBV19,TRBD1,TGTGCCAGTAGTCCGACAGGGTGGGGAACAGATACGCAGTATTTT,CASSPTGWGTDTQYF
TRBJ2-1,many,TRBV7-8,TRBD2,TGTGCCAGCAGCTTAGCGATCACTAGCGGGGCCTACAATGAGCAGTTCTTC,CASSLAITSGAYNEQFF
TRBJ2-5,many,TRBV18,TRBD1,TGTGCCAGCTCACACCGGACAGGGGTCAGGGAGACCCAGTACTTC,CASSHRTGVRETQYF
TRBJ1-1,many,TRBV5-5,TRBD1,TGTGCCAGCAGCTTGTCAGGGGGCCTCACTGAAGCTTTCTTT,CASSLSGGLTEAFF
TRBJ2-7,.,TRBV20-1,TRBD2,TGCAGTGCCCTATTTCGAGCGGGAATCTACGAGCAGTACTTC,CSALFRAGIYEQYF
TRBJ2-2,many,TRBV28,TRBD2,TGTGCCAGCAGTTTAGGGCTAGGAGCGGGAGGGCACACCGGGGAGCTGTTTTTT,CASSLGLGAGGHTGELFF
TRBJ2-7,many,TRBV28,TRBD2,TGTGCCAGCACCACTAGCGGGATATACGAGCAGTACTTC,CASTTSGIYEQYF
TRBJ2-3,few,TRBV9,TRBD2,TGTGCCAGCAGCGTAGGGTCAGTCGGGAGGAACACAGATACGCAGTATTTT,CASSVGSVGRNTDTQYF
TRBJ1-3,.,TRBV29-1,TRBD1,TGCAGCGGTACAGTGTCCGGGACAGGGGGAAACACCATATATTTT,CSGTVSGTGGNTIYF
TRBJ2-2,.,TRBV27,.,TGTGCCAGCCAAGCGAACAGGAGGGGTTTGATAGGGGAGCTGTTTTTT,CASQANRRGLIGELFF
TRBJ2-7,many,TRBV7-9,TRBD1,TGTGCCAGCAGCTCCGGGACAGCCTTCGAGCAGTACTTC,CASSSGTAFEQYF
TRBJ2-3,few,TRBV5-1,TRBD2,TGCGCCTCGCGGCTAGCGGGTACCCAGTTGGAGGCAGATACGCAGTATTTT,CASRLAGTQLEADTQYF
TRBJ2-4,.,TRBV13,.,TGTGCCAGAGGGACCAGGGAGATAGCCAAAAACATTCAGTACTTC,CARGTREIAKNIQYF
TRBJ2-1,many,TRBV18,.,TGTGCCAGCTCACCCGAAGACTGGGGCAACAATGAGCAGTTCTTC,CASSPEDWGNNEQFF
TRBJ2-5,.,TRBV7-2,TRBD2,TGTGCCAGCAGCACGTCCGGGACTAGCGGGAATTATGAGACCCAGTACTTC,CASSTSGTSGNYETQYF
TRBJ1-2,.,TRBV12-3/TRBV12-4,.,TGTGCCAGCAGTTCCCCGGACAGCGCGGGGGGCTACACCTTC,CASSSPDSAGGYTF
TRBJ2-1,many,TRBV5-1,.,TGCGCCAGCAGCTTGGGACCGCTTGGTGGAGAGCAGTTCTTC,CASSLGPLGGEQFF
TRBJ1-2,.,TRBV20-1,.,TGCAGTGCTAGAGATTGGCCAAACCGGGAGGGGGGCTACACCTTC,CSARDWPNREGGYTF
TRBJ1-4,few,TRBV5-1,.,TGCGCCAGCAGCTTGGGGACGATAAATGAAAAACTGTTTTTT,CASSLGTINEKLFF
TRBJ1-5,.,TRBV7-8,.,TGTGCCAGCAGCTTAGGGCAGCAGCCCCAGCATTTT,CASSLGQQPQHF
TRBJ2-1,many,TRBV18,.,TGTGCCAGCTCACCACCGATAGGGGATGAGCAGTTCTTC,CASSPPIGDEQFF
TRBJ2-7,many,TRBV27,TRBD1,TGTGCCAGCAGTTGGGGGACAGCCTACGAGCAGTACTTC,CASSWGTAYEQYF
TRBJ2-7,many,TRBV7-8,.,TGTGCCAGCAGCCAAACTTACGGAACAGGATCCTACGAGCAGTACTTC,CASSQTYGTGSYEQYF
TRBJ2-7,many,TRBV2,TRBD1,TGTGCCAGCAGGAAGGGACAGACCTACGAGCAGTACTTC,CASRKGQTYEQYF
TRBJ2-3,many,TRBV25-1,.,TGTGCCAGCAGTGAAGGGGAAGGTAGCACAGATACGCAGTATTTT,CASSEGEGSTDTQYF
TRBJ1-6,few,TRBV28,TRBD1,TGTGCCAGCAGCAGATCCGGGACAGGGGGTTCACCCCTCCACTTT,CASSRSGTGGSPLHF
TRBJ1-4,many,TRBV20-1,.,TGCAGTGTAACCCGGGACACTAATGAAAAACTGTTTTTT,CSVTRDTNEKLFF
TRBJ1-3,.,TRBV7-2,.,TGTGCCAGCAGCTTTGAGGGCTCTGGAAACACCATATATTTT,CASSFEGSGNTIYF
TRBJ2-1,many,TRBV20-1,TRBD2,TGCAGTGCCCATGGGGAGACTAGCACCAATGAGCAGTTCTTC,CSAHGETSTNEQFF
TRBJ2-2,few,TRBV7-2,TRBD2,TGTGCCAGCAGCTTGTTCCATCTAGCGGGATCCGGGGAGCTGTTTTTT,CASSLFHLAGSGELFF
TRBJ2-1,.,TRBV24-1,.,TGTGCCACCAGTGATTTCGGGGGAAATGAGCAGTTCTTC,CATSDFGGNEQFF
TRBJ2-3,many,TRBV6-4,.,TGTGCCAGCAGTGCCCGGGACGCCGAGGGCGCAGATACGCAGTATTTT,CASSARDAEGADTQYF
TRBJ2-1,once,TRBV4-1,.,TGCGCCAGCAGCCAAGTCCAGAGCTCGAATGAGCAGTTCTTC,CASSQVQSSNEQFF
TRBJ2-2,many,TRBV5-1,TRBD2,TGCGCCAGCAGCTTACTAGCGGGAGTTAGTACCGGGGAGCTGTTTTTT,CASSLLAGVSTGELFF
TRBJ2-7,many,TRBV20-1,.,TGCAGTGCTAGAATTCCGTCCTCCCAAAGAGCCGAGCAGTACTTC,CSARIPSSQRAEQYF
TRBJ2-7,few,TRBV19,TRBD2,TGTGCCAGTAGTATAAGACTAGCGGGAGACTACGAGCAGTACTTC,CASSIRLAGDYEQYF
TRBJ2-1,.,TRBV18,.,TGTGCCAGCCACGGAAACGGGACCTACAATGAGCAGTTCTTC,CASHGNGTYNEQFF
TRBJ2-1,many,TRBV7-6,.,TGTGCCAGCTCGTGGCTAGCAGATTACAATGAGCAGTTCTTC,CASSWLADYNEQFF